This entry concerns a single T cell receptor (beta chain). Its antigen remains unknown. The sample comes from a study of T cells after yellow fever vaccination. Turning to the study itself: Those fractions that held only low numbers of cells were prepared using the SMART-Seq v4 Ultra Low Input RNA kit. General study findings and limits: Most primary-vaccination clones reappeared after the booster (just under 98% CD4, approximately 88% CD8). In FACS-sorted repertoires, abundant clonotypes from the bulk population could appear as contaminants.

In TCRdb, the 5' RACE reads were re-called with MiXCR into one record per CDR3 protein. This sample yields under 600,000 distinct CDR3 sequences, of which roughly 12% are seen a single time; about 14% belongs to the top ten. Germline loops: CDR1 KGHDR, CDR2 SFDVKD. V was shortened by 4 bases and J by 10 bases, with 9 bases between the two germline ends. The CDR3 runs to 11 residues. This sample comprised PBMCs, obtained on the day of the yellow fever booster vaccination. The sequence was collected from a man aged 25 to 40 who received the YFV17D yellow fever vaccine. The gene calls are TRBV24-1 and TRBJ1-2; D not certain. The CDR3 nucleotides are TGTGCCACCAGTGAATGGGGAACCTACACCTTC. Amino acids: CATSEWGTYTF.